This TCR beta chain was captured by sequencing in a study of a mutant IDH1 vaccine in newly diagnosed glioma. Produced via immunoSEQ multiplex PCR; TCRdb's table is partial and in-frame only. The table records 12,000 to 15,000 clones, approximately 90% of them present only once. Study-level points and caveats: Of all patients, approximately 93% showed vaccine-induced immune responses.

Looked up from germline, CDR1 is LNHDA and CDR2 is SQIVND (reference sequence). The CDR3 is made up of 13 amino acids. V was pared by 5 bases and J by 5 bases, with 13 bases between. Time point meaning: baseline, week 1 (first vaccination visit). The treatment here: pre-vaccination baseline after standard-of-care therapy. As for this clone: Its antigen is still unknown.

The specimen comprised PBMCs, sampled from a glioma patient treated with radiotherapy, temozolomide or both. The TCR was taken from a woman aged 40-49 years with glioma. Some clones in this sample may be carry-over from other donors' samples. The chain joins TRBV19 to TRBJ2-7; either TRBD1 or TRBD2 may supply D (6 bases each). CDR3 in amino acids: CASSVGGVDEQYF. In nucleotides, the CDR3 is TGTGCCAGTAGTGTGGGGGGCGTAGACGAGCAGTACTTC.